The T cell receptor beta chain under discussion was sequenced for a study of PD-1 blockade in mismatch repair-deficient tumors (dated by TCRdb to 2016 to 2017). Concerning the study at large: Between September 2013 and late 2016, approximately 90 consecutive patients with about a dozen mismatch repair-deficient cancer types, all previously treated and progressing, were enrolled in the trial. Tumor-associated T cell clones in the peripheral blood of patients responding to PD-1 blockade were tracked using deep sequencing of TCR CDR3 regions. The investigation overall reported the following: Of roughly 7 peptides, a few triggered clonal expansion, producing 120 to 150 unique blood TCRs, of which roughly 7 were also present in tumor, and every positive peptide came from a frameshift mutation. Clones residing in the tumor, which were often undetectable in blood before treatment, expanded quickly after pembrolizumab and then contracted, generally before radiologic responses.

The library came from the immunoSEQ multiplex PCR assay. On the authors' methods: A clone was defined as neoantigen-specific if the clone expanded significantly to the relevant peptide but showed no significant expansion to any other peptide tested. The table comes from immuneACCESS by way of TCRdb, which keeps in-frame sequences with V and J called. Part of the clones is missing from these tables; in studies checked, under half for an unresolved V gene and the rest for unknown reasons. The DNA gave D and trimming, while V, J and clone size come from that table. The sample table contains around 10,000 clones; only one count was recorded for about nine tenths of them. Jointly, the top ten make up approximately 9.8% of the sample. Points on this clone: What antigen it recognizes has not been identified. There are no base qualities to consult, and no much larger clone falls within one base.

Interpreted using the paper, the time point label stands for: 10-day in vitro stimulation with candidate neoantigen peptide 3. For each enrolled patient, mismatch repair deficiency was established using either polymerase chain reaction or immunohistochemistry. Three patients who responded to pembrolizumab therapy underwent TCR sequencing. About 7 ELISpot-reactive candidate neoantigen peptides were each used in an approximately 10-day in vitro stimulation before TCR sequencing. A control culture with no peptide was handled in the same way and served as the baseline for calculating clone fold changes. In the phase II trial, pembrolizumab PD-1 blockade was tested prospectively in advanced mismatch repair-deficient cancers, no matter which tissue of origin the cancers came from. The CDR1 and CDR2 encoded by the germline V gene are SGDLS and YYNGEE. The CDR3 measures 12 amino acids from cysteine to phenylalanine. Of the read, only the CDR3 DNA is kept; its 36 bases are in frame from base 1. Relative to germline, V is 0 bases shorter and J is 2 bases shorter, with 2 bases between their ends.

The material sequenced was cells cultured in vitro, taken from a patient treated with pembrolizumab. The sequence came from an adult with mismatch repair-deficient cancer. Rearrangement joined TRBV9 to TRBJ1-2, with the D gene call left open. In nucleotide form, the sequence is TGTGCCAGCAGCGTAGAAAACTATGGCTACACCTTC. Its amino acids are CASSVENYGYTF.